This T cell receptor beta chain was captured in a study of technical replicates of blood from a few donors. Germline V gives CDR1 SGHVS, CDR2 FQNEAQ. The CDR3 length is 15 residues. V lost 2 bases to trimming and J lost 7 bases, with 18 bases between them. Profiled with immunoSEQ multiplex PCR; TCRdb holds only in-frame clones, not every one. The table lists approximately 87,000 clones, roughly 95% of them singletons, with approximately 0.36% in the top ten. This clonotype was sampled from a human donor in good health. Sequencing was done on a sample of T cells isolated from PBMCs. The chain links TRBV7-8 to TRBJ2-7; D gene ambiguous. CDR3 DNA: TGTGCCAGCAGCTTACGCTCATCACCCCTTCGGGAGCAGTACTTC. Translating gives CASSLRSSPLREQYF.